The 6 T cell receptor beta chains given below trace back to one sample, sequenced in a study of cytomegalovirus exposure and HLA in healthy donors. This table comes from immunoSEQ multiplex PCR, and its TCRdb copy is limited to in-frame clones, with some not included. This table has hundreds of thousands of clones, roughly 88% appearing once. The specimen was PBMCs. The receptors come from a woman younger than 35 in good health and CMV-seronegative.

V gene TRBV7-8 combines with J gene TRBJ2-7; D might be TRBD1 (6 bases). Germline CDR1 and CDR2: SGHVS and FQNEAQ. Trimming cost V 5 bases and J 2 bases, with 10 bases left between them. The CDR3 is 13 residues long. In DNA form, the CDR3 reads TGTGCCAGCAGCATGGACAGCCCCTACGAGCAGTACTTC. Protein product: CASSMDSPYEQYF.

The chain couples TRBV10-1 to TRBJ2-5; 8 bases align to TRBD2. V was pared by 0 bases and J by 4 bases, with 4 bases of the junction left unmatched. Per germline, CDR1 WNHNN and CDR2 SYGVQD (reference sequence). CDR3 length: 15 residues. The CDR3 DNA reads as TGCGCCAGCAGTGAGTCTGGTAGCGGGATAGAGACCCAGTACTTC. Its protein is CASSESGSGIETQYF.

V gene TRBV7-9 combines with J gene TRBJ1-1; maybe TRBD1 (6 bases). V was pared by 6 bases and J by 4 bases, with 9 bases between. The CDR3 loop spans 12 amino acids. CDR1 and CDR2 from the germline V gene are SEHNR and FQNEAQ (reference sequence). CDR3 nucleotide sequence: TGTGCCAGCAGTCCAGGGGTCACTGAAGCTTTCTTT. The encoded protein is CASSPGVTEAFF.

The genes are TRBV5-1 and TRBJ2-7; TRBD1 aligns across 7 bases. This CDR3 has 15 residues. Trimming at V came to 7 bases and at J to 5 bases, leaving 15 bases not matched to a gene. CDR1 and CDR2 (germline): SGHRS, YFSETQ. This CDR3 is CASRVSPQGSDEQYF. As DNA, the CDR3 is TGCGCCAGCCGAGTGAGCCCACAGGGGTCCGACGAGCAGTACTTC. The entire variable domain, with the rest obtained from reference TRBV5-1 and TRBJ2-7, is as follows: KAGVTQTPRYLIKTRGQQVTLSCSPISGHRSVSWYQQTPGQGLQFLFEYFSETQRNKGNFPGRFSGRQFSNSRSEMNVSTLELGDSALYLCASRVSPQGSDEQYFGPGTRLTVT.

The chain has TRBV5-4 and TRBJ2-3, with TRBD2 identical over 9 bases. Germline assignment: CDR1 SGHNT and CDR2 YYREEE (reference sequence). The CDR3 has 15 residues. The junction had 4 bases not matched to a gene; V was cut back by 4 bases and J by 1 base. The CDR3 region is CASSARLAGTDTQYF. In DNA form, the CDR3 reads TGTGCCAGCAGCGCAAGACTAGCGGGCACAGATACGCAGTATTTT.

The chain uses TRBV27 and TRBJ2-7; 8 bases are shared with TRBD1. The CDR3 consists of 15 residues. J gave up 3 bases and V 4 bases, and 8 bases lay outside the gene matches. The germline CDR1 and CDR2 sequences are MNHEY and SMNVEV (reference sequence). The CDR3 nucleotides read TGTGCCAGCAGTTCCTCCGGGACAGGCAACTACGAGCAGTACTTC. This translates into CASSSSGTGNYEQYF.